This T cell receptor beta chain was recorded in a study of CD8+CD57+ T cells in acquired aplastic anemia. Across the study: Sorted CD4+ and CD8+ cells gave an average of approximately 3.1 ug of DNA. General study findings and limits: For CD8+ Simpson's diversity, patients and controls showed no significant difference.

On this clonotype: What it recognizes is unknown.

CDR3 and TCR beta VDJ profiling relied on genomic DNA as the template. TCRdb reanalysed the reads using MiXCR and keeps one entry per CDR3 protein. The sample comprises around 250,000 distinct CDR3 sequences, 45% to 65% of which are singletons, and roughly 8% rests with the top ten. J was trimmed by 6 bases and V by 7 bases; bases with no gene match: 11. Germline CDR1 is SNHLY and CDR2 is FYNNEI. There are 15 residues in the CDR3. The sequencing sample was made of sorted CD4+, CD8+, or CD8+CD57+ T cells (not recorded which) from PBMCs. The sequence was collected from a human donor with severe aplastic anemia or a healthy control (not recorded which). V is TRBV2 and J is TRBJ1-5, with TRBD1 matching over 8 bases. The CDR3 DNA follows: TGTGCCAGCACACAGGGGGAATTATTTGGTCAGCCCCAGCATTTT. Protein sequence: CASTQGELFGQPQHF.